This paragraph reports one T cell receptor beta chain. Its antigen is currently unknown. Only in-frame clones appear in the TCRdb table, and some are missing; sequencing was by immunoSEQ multiplex PCR. The profile covers a few million clones, with 90% to 95% appearing a single time and about 1.7% taken by the ten largest. These data originate in a study of shared clonotypes between healthy human individuals. Naive CD8 cells were CD45RO-negative, positively selected for CCR7, excluding terminally differentiated effector memory CD45RA+ cells. The study's findings and limits: Across a handful of donors, naive CD4 shared 5% to 6%, naive CD8 around 3.8%, memory CD4 more than 2%, memory CD8 under 0.5%.

Per germline, CDR1 SGHDN and CDR2 FVKESK. This CDR3 is built from 14 residues. Between the trimmed V and J ends, which lost 2 bases and 0 bases, there was a span of 7 bases. The sequenced sample consisted of naive CD8+ T cells from PBMCs. The receptor was isolated from a man between 18 and 35 years old in good health. Some clones in this sample may be carry-over from other donors' samples. V usage is TRBV14 and J usage is TRBJ1-2; D gene unclear. CDR3 nucleotides: TGTGCCAGCAGCCAATCTGGGACTAACTATGGCTACACCTTC. This translates into CASSQSGTNYGYTF.